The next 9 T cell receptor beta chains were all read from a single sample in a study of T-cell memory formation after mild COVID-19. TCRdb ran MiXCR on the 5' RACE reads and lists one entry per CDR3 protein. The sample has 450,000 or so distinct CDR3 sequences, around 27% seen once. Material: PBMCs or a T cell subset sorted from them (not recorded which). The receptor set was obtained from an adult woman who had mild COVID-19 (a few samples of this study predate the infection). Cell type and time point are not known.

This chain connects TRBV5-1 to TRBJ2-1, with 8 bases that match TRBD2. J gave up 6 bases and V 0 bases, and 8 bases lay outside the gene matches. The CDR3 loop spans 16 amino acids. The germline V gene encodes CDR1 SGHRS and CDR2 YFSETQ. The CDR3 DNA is TGCGCCAGCAGCTTGGATGGGGCGGGAGGAAGCAATGAGCAGTTCTTC. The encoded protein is CASSLDGAGGSNEQFF.

The CDR3 protein is CASSLGMTPQGETQYF. DNA for the CDR3: TGTGCCAGCAGTTTGGGGATGACGCCGCAGGGAGAGACCCAGTACTTC. The chain is built from TRBV27 and TRBJ2-5; D is perhaps TRBD1 (5 bases). V lost 3 bases and J 4 bases, leaving 18 bases between the germline ends. Germline-derived CDR1 and CDR2 are MNHEY and SMNVEV (reference sequence). CDR3 length: 16 residues.

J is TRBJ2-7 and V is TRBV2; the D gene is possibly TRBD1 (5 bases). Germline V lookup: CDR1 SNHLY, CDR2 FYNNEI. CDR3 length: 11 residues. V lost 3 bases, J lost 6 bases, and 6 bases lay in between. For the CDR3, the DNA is TGTGCCAGCAGTGACAGGGCCGAGCAGTACTTC. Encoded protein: CASSDRAEQYF.

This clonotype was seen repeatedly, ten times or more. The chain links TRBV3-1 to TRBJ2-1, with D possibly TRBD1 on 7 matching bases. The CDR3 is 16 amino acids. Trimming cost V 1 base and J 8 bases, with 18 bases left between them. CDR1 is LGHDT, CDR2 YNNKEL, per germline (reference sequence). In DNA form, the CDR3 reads TGTGCCAGCAGCCAAGTGGCGGGACAGAAAGGCGATGAGCAGTTCTTC. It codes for CASSQVAGQKGDEQFF.

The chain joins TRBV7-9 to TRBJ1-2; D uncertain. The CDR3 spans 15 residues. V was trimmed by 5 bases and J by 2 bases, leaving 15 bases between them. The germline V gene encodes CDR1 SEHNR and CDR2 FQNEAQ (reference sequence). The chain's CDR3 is CASSRPAGENYGYTF. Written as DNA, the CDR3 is TGTGCCAGCAGCCGACCAGCCGGAGAGAACTATGGCTACACCTTC.

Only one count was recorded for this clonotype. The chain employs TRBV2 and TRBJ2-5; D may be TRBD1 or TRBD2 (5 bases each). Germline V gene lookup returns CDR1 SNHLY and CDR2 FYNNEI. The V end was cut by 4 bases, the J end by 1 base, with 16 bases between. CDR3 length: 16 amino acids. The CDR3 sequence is CASSVSGVQGQETQYF. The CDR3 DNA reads TGTGCCAGCAGTGTAAGCGGAGTTCAGGGCCAAGAGACCCAGTACTTC.

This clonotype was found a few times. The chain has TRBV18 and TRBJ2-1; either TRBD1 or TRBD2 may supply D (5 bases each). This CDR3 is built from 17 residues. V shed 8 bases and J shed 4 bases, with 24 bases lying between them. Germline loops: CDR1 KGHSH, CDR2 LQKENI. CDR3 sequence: CASRGSNGVATYNEQFF. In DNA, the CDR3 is TGTGCCAGCCGGGGCTCGAACGGCGTGGCGACTTACAATGAGCAGTTCTTC.

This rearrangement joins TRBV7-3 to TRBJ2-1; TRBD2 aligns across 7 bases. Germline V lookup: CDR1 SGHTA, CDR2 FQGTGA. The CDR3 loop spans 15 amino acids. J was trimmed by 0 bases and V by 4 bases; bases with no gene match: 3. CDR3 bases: TGTGCCAGCAGCTGGGGCGGGAGCTCCTACAATGAGCAGTTCTTC. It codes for CASSWGGSSYNEQFF.

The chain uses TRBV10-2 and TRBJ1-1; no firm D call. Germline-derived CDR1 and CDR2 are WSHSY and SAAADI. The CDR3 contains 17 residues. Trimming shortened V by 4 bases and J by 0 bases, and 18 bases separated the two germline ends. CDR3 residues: CASSANRPGPMNTEAFF. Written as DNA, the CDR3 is TGCGCCAGCAGTGCGAACCGCCCCGGACCGATGAACACTGAAGCTTTCTTT.